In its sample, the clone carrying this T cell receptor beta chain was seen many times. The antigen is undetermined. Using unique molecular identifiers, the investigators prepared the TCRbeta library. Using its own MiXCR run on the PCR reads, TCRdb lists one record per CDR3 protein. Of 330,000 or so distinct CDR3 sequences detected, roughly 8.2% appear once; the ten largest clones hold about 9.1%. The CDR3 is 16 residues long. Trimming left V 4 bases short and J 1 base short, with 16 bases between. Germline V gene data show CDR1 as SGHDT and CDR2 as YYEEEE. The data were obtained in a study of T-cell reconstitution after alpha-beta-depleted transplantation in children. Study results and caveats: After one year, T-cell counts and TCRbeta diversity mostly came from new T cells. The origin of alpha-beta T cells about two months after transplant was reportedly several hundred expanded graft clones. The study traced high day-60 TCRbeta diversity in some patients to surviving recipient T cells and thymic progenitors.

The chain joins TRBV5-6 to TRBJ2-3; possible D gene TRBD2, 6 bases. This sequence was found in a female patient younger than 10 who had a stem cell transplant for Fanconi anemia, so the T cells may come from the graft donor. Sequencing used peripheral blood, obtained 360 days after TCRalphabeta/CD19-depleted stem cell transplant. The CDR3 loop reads CASSLPGLHGTDTQYF. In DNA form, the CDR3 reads TGTGCCAGCAGCCTACCGGGACTTCACGGCACAGATACGCAGTATTTT.